One sample yielded the 8 T cell receptor beta chains listed below, sequenced in a study of cytomegalovirus exposure and HLA in healthy donors. This table comes from immunoSEQ multiplex PCR, and its TCRdb copy is limited to in-frame clones, with some not included. The data contain 65,000 to 75,000 clones, over 90% of them singletons. The sample was PBMCs. The receptors originated from a woman between 18 and 29 years old in good health and CMV-seropositive.

The chain couples TRBV6-4 to TRBJ2-1; weak D call: TRBD2 (6 bases). V was clipped by 1 base and J by 4 bases, with 14 bases between them. Germline V gene lookup returns CDR1 MRHNA and CDR2 SNTAGT. The CDR3 runs to 16 residues. The CDR3 sequence is CASSDWGGTPYNEQFF. In DNA, the CDR3 is TGTGCCAGCAGTGACTGGGGCGGGACGCCTTACAATGAGCAGTTCTTC.

The CDR3 is CATGTSGSNEQFF. Here the CDR3 DNA reads TGTGCCACGGGGACTAGCGGGAGCAATGAGCAGTTCTTC. V usage is TRBV2 and J usage is TRBJ2-1, with 14 bases aligning to TRBD2. In germline, CDR1 is SNHLY, CDR2 FYNNEI. V dropped 10 bases and J dropped 6; count of bases not matched to a gene: 2. The CDR3 has 13 amino acids.

This sequence joins TRBV15 and TRBJ1-5, with D unclear. V lost 0 bases, J lost 7 bases, and 13 bases lay in between. From germline, CDR1 is LNHNV and CDR2 YYDKDF (reference sequence). CDR3 length: 15 amino acids. CDR3 nucleotide sequence: TGTGCCACCAGCAGAGATGGAGGGTATGGACAGCCCCAGCATTTT. Protein: CATSRDGGYGQPQHF.

The CDR3 bases are TGTGCCAGCAGCTTTGGGCCGGCTAGCGGGACAAGCACAGATACGCAGTATTTT. Protein sequence: CASSFGPASGTSTDTQYF. This chain connects TRBV5-4 to TRBJ2-3; 9 bases are shared with TRBD2. This CDR3 spans 18 amino acids. J lost 0 bases, V lost 2 bases, and 10 bases had no gene match. In germline, CDR1 is SGHNT, CDR2 YYREEE (reference sequence).

In DNA, the CDR3 is TGTGCCAGCAGTTTCGCTAGAGGAGACACAGATACGCAGTATTTT. Translation: CASSFARGDTDTQYF. This chain uses TRBV28 with TRBJ2-3, with D unresolved. The germline gives CDR1 MDHEN, CDR2 SYDVKM. Trimming left V 3 bases short and J 2 bases short, with 12 bases between. This CDR3 comprises 15 residues. Combining the CDR3 with reference TRBV28 and TRBJ2-3 gives the whole variable domain DVKVTQSSRYLVKRTGEKVFLECVQDMDHENMFWYRQDPGLGLRLIYFSYDVKMKEKGDIPEGYSVSREKKERFSLILESASTNQTSMYLCASSFARGDTDTQYFGPGTRLTVL.

The chain combines TRBV5-1 with TRBJ2-7; TRBD1 agrees at 7 bases. The trim removed 2 bases at V and 2 bases at J, leaving 1 base unmatched. The CDR3 has 13 residues. Germline loops: CDR1 SGHRS, CDR2 YFSETQ. As DNA, the CDR3 is TGCGCCAGCAGCTTTGGGACAGCCTACGAGCAGTACTTC. This translates into CASSFGTAYEQYF. The entire variable domain, with the rest obtained from reference TRBV5-1 and TRBJ2-7, is as follows: KAGVTQTPRYLIKTRGQQVTLSCSPISGHRSVSWYQQTPGQGLQFLFEYFSETQRNKGNFPGRFSGRQFSNSRSEMNVSTLELGDSALYLCASSFGTAYEQYFGPGTRLTVT.

This clone has only a few counts. The chain links TRBV5-4 to TRBJ2-1; 11 positions match TRBD2. Looked up from germline, CDR1 is SGHNT and CDR2 is YYREEE (reference sequence). The CDR3 totals 16 residues. V lost 5 bases, J lost 5 bases, and 9 bases stayed unmatched. The CDR3 protein is CASSGTSGALHNEQFF. CDR3 nucleotides: TGTGCCAGCAGTGGGACTAGCGGAGCCCTGCACAATGAGCAGTTCTTC.

This clone was detected once. This chain joins TRBV2 and TRBJ2-5; the match to TRBD1 covers 8 bases. This CDR3 is built from 16 residues. Germline lookup yields CDR1 SNHLY and CDR2 FYNNEI. After removal of 7 bases from V and 1 base from J, the junction contained 11 bases not matched to a gene. The CDR3 here is CASMDRDLYFQETQYF. CDR3 DNA: TGTGCCAGCATGGACAGGGACCTATACTTCCAAGAGACCCAGTACTTC.